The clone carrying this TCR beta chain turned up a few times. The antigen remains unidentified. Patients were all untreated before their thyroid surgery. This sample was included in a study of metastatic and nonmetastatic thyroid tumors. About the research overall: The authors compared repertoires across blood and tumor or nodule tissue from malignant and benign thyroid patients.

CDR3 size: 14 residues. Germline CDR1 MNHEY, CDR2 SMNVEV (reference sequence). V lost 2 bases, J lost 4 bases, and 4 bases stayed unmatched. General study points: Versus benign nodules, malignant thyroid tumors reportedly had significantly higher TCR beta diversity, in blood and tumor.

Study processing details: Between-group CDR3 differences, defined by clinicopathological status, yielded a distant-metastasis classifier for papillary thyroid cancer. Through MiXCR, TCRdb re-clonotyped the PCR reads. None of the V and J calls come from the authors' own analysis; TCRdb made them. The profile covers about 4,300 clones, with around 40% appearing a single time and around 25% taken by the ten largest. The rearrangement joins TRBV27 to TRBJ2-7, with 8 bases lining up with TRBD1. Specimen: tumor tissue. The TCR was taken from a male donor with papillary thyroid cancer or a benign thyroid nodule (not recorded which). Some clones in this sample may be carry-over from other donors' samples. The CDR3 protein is CASSLGQGSYEQYF. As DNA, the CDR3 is TGTGCCAGCAGTTTAGGACAGGGCTCGTACGAGCAGTACTTC.